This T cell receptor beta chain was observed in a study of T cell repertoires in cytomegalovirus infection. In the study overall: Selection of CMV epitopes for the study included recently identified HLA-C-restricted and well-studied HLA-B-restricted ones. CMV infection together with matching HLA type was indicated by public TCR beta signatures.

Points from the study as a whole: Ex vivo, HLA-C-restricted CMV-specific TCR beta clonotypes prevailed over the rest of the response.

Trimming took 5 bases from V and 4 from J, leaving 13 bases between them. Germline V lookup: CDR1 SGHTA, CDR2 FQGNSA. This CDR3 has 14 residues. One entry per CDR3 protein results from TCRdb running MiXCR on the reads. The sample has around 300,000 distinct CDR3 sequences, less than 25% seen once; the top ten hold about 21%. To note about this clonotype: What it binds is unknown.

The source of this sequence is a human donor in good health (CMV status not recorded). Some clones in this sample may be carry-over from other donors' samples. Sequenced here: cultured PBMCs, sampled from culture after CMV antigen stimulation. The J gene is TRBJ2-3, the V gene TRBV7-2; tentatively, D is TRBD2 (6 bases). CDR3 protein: CASSRDFRADTQYF. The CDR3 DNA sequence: TGTGCCAGCAGCCGGGACTTCCGTGCAGATACGCAGTATTTT.